Listed below are T cell receptor beta chains from one sample, sequenced in a study of CD8 T cells in Susac syndrome. Via MiXCR, TCRdb re-called the immunoSEQ multiplex PCR reads, giving one row per CDR3 protein. The data contain roughly 67,000 distinct CDR3 sequences, less than 95% of them seen just once; the ten biggest clones take up approximately 0.4%. The sample taken for sequencing was CD8+ T cells from PBMCs. The source is a human donor with multiple sclerosis. CDR3s include the opening cysteine and the closing phenylalanine or tryptophan. Each record gives: D gene, V gene, J gene, clone size, CDR3 DNA, CDR3 protein. A D gene is named only where the DNA matches it firmly. Clone size is not always given. Where it is, it says once, few, many or a class for expanded clones.

-	TRBV11-2	TRBJ2-7	-	TGTGCCAGCAGCTTAATCTCGGCGCCCGAGCAGTACTTC	CASSLISAPEQYF
-	TRBV7-2	TRBJ2-7	-	TGTGCCAGCAGCTTAGGACTGGGGAACTACGAGCAGTACTTC	CASSLGLGNYEQYF
TRBD2	TRBV27	TRBJ2-1	-	TGTGCCAGCAGCGCTACTAGCGGGGGCTACAATGAGCAGTTCTTC	CASSATSGGYNEQFF
-	TRBV6-5	TRBJ1-4	-	TGTGCCAGCAGTTCAAACCCGGACCTTAATGAAAAACTGTTTTTT	CASSSNPDLNEKLFF
-	TRBV3-1	TRBJ1-5	-	TGTGCCAGCAGCCAGGGGGGGGCTGTCAATCAGCCCCAGCATTTT	CASSQGGAVNQPQHF
-	TRBV20-1	TRBJ2-7	-	TGCAGTGCGGGGGCCTCGAGCTCCTACGAGCAGTACTTC	CSAGASSSYEQYF
TRBD1	TRBV18	TRBJ2-3	-	TGTGCCAGCTCACCACCGAGGGGACAGCTCACAGATACGCAGTATTTT	CASSPPRGQLTDTQYF
-	TRBV5-6	TRBJ2-7	-	TGTGCCAGCAGCTCAAATCTCTACGAGCAGTACTTC	CASSSNLYEQYF
TRBD1	TRBV7-9	TRBJ2-7	-	TGTGCCAGCAGCCTCTGGGACAGGGGGGACTCCTACGAGCAGTACTTC	CASSLWDRGDSYEQYF
-	TRBV4-1	TRBJ2-7	-	TGCGCCAGCAGCCAAGATTACGGTCGCTCCTACGAGCAGTACTTC	CASSQDYGRSYEQYF
-	TRBV30	TRBJ1-1	-	TGTGCCTGGACACGGAACACTGAAGCTTTCTTT	CAWTRNTEAFF
TRBD1	TRBV13	TRBJ2-3	-	TGTGCCAGCAGCCCTCCGGGACAGTGGGACACAGATACGCAGTATTTT	CASSPPGQWDTDTQYF
TRBD1	TRBV6-2/TRBV6-3	TRBJ1-6	-	TGTGCCAGCAGTTCCTCACCGGGACAGGGGAATTCACCCCTCCACTTT	CASSSSPGQGNSPLHF
TRBD2	TRBV19	TRBJ2-7	few	TGTGCCAGTAGTTTTAGCGGGCCCTCCTACGAGCAGTACTTC	CASSFSGPSYEQYF
-	TRBV6-2/TRBV6-3	TRBJ2-4	-	TGTGCCAGCAGGCCACAGGGATGGGTAACCAAAAACATTCAGTACTTC	CASRPQGWVTKNIQYF
TRBD1	TRBV7-8	TRBJ1-4	-	TGTGCCAGCAGCCTGGGACAGTCTAATGAAAAACTGTTTTTT	CASSLGQSNEKLFF